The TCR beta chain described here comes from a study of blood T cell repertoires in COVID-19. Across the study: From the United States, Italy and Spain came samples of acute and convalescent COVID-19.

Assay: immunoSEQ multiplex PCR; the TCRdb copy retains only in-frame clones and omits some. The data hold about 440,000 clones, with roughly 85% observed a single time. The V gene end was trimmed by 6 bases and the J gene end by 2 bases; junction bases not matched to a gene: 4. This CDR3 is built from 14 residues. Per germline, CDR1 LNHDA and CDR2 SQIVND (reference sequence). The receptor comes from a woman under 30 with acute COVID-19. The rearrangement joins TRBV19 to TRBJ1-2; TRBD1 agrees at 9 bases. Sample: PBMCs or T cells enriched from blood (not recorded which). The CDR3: CASRWTGENYGYTF. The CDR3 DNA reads TGTGCCAGTAGGTGGACAGGGGAAAACTATGGCTACACCTTC.